The present TCR beta chain was sequenced within a study of T cells in Graves' hyperthyroidism and ophthalmopathy. Points on this clonotype: Its specificity is unknown. A much larger clone differs from this one at a single base, so this may be a read error.

Study-level findings and limits: Among thyroid clonotypes expanded above 0.001, most also appeared in blood.

Germline V gene data show CDR1 as SGHRS and CDR2 as YFSETQ. The CDR3 contains 16 residues. Amplification of TCR beta CDR3 regions used RNA as the template. An initial round of RT-PCR targeting the TCR CDR3 relied on the HTBI primer set. Via MiXCR, TCRdb re-called the multiplex PCR reads, giving one row per CDR3 protein. The data show a few hundred thousand distinct CDR3 sequences, 15% to 19% seen once. Sequences were obtained from blood. The chain recombines TRBV5-1 with TRBJ2-1; TRBD2 aligns across 8 bases. The J call may be wrong; the DNA end is better matched by TRBJ2-7. The TCR was taken from a woman aged 30 to 39 with Graves' hyperthyroidism. The CDR3 region is CASSLGAGRVYNEQYF. In nucleotides, the CDR3 is TGCGCCAGCAGCTTGGGCGCCGGGAGGGTCTACAATGAGCAGTACTTC.